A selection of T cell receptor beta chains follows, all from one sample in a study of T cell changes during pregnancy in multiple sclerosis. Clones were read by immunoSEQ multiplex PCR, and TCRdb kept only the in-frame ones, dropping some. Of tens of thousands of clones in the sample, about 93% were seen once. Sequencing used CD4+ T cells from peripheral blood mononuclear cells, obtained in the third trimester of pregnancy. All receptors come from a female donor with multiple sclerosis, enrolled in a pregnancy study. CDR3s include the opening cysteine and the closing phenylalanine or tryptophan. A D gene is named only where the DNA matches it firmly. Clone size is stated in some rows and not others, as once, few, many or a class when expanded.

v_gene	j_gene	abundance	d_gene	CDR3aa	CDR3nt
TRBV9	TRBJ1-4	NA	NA	CASSVETGPNEKLFF	TGTGCCAGCAGCGTAGAGACAGGACCTAATGAAAAACTGTTTTTT
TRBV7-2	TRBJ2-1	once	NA	CASSLGLASYNEQFF	TGTGCCAGCAGCTTAGGTCTAGCGTCTTACAATGAGCAGTTCTTC
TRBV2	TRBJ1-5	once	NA	CASSGPGQNQPQHF	TGTGCCAGCAGTGGCCCGGGACAAAATCAGCCCCAGCATTTT
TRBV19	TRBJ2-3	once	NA	CASSIGASTDTQYF	TGTGCCAGTAGTATAGGAGCAAGCACAGATACGCAGTATTTT
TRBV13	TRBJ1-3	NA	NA	CASSQGNSGNTIYF	TGTGCCAGCAGCCAGGGGAACTCTGGAAACACCATATATTTT
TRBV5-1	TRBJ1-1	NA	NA	CASSLEGVMNTEAFF	TGCGCCAGCAGCTTGGAGGGGGTCATGAACACTGAAGCTTTCTTT
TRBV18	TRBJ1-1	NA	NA	CASSPEAVGGAFF	TGTGCCAGCTCACCAGAGGCCGTAGGGGGAGCTTTCTTT
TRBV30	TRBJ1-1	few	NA	CAWSRGQMNTEAFF	TGTGCCTGGAGTCGGGGACAAATGAACACTGAAGCTTTCTTT
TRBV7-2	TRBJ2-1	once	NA	CASSPGVRRFF	TGTGCCAGCAGCCCGGGTGTCCGACGGTTCTTC
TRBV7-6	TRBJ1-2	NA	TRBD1	CASSLGTGPNYGYTF	TGTGCCAGCAGCTTAGGGACAGGACCTAACTATGGCTACACCTTC
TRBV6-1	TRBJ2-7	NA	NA	CASSENSSYEQYF	TGTGCCAGCAGTGAGAACAGCTCCTACGAGCAGTACTTC
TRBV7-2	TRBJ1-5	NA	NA	CASSVRGDQPQHF	TGTGCCAGCAGCGTTCGCGGGGATCAGCCCCAGCATTTT
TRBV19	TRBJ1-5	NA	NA	CASRAQRTAGAYSNQPQHF	TGTGCCAGTAGGGCTCAGAGGACGGCGGGGGCGTATAGCAATCAGCCCCAGCATTTT
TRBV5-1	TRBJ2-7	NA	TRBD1	CASSFRQGPSYEQYF	TGCGCCAGCAGCTTCCGACAGGGGCCCTCCTACGAGCAGTACTTC
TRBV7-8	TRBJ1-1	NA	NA	CASSSGILNTEAFF	TGTGCCAGCAGCTCAGGGATACTGAACACTGAAGCTTTCTTT
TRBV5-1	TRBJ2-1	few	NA	CASSLVTTYNEQFF	TGCGCCAGCAGCTTGGTAACAACCTACAATGAGCAGTTCTTC
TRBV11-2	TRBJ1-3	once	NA	CASSLGSTGNTIYF	TGTGCCAGCAGCTTAGGATCTACTGGAAACACCATATATTTT
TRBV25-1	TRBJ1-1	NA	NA	CASIGQTNTEAFF	TGTGCCAGCATAGGACAGACGAACACTGAAGCTTTCTTT
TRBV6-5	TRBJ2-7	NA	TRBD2	CATRTSGTYEQYF	TGTGCCACCCGGACTAGCGGAACCTACGAGCAGTACTTC
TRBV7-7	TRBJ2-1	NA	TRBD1	CASSVGTGSNNEQFF	TGTGCCAGCAGCGTTGGGACAGGGTCAAACAATGAGCAGTTCTTC
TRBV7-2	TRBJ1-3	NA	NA	CASSSRPQGNTIYF	TGTGCCAGCAGCTCGCGTCCCCAAGGAAACACCATATATTTT
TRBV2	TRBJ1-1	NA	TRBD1	CASRYMTGENTEAFF	TGTGCCAGCAGATATATGACAGGGGAGAACACTGAAGCTTTCTTT
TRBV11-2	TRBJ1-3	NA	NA	CASSPGSTGNTIYF	TGTGCCAGCAGCCCGGGGTCGACTGGAAACACCATATATTTT
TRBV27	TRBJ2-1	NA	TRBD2	CASSLGLAGRGAEQFF	TGTGCCAGCAGTTTAGGGCTAGCGGGAAGAGGAGCTGAGCAGTTCTTC
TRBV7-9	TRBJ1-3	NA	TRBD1	CASSSGQGEGNTIYF	TGTGCCAGCAGCTCCGGACAGGGAGAAGGAAACACCATATATTTT
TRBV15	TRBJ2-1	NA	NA	CATSRARSSYNEQFF	TGTGCCACCAGCAGAGCGCGGAGCTCCTACAATGAGCAGTTCTTC
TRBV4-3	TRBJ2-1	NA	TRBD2	CASSLRTSGGAEQFF	TGCGCCAGCAGCCTTCGGACTAGCGGGGGGGCCGAGCAGTTCTTC
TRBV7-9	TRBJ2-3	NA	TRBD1	CASSPVSSDRGSTDTQYF	TGTGCCAGCAGCCCGGTGTCCTCGGACAGGGGGAGCACAGATACGCAGTATTTT
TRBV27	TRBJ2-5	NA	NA	CASRAGTPGRETQYF	TGTGCCAGCAGAGCCGGGACTCCGGGGAGGGAGACCCAGTACTTC
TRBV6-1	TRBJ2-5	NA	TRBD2	CASAVSREGQETQYF	TGTGCCAGCGCGGTCTCGCGGGAGGGCCAAGAGACCCAGTACTTC
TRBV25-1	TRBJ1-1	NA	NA	CASSGQGKTEAFF	TGTGCCAGCAGTGGGCAGGGTAAGACTGAAGCTTTCTTT
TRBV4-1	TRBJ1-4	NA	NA	CASSQVGRGLEKLFF	TGCGCCAGCAGCCAAGTGGGCAGAGGGCTTGAAAAACTGTTTTTT
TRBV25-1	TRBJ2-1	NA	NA	CASSGLSSYNEQFF	TGTGCCAGCAGTGGACTCAGCTCCTACAATGAGCAGTTCTTC
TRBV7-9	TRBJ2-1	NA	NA	CASSLPRRQSPYNEQFF	TGTGCCAGCAGCTTGCCTCGTAGACAGTCCCCATACAATGAGCAGTTCTTC
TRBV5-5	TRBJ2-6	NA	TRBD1	CASSLVTGVTSGANVLTF	TGTGCCAGCAGCTTGGTTACAGGGGTTACCTCTGGGGCCAACGTCCTGACTTTC
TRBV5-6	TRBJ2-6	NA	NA	CASSFRGTGANVLTF	TGTGCCAGCAGCTTTAGAGGGACTGGGGCCAACGTCCTGACTTTC
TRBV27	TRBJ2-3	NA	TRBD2	CASSFATSGFKYF	TGTGCCAGTTCATTTGCGACTAGCGGGTTCAAGTATTTT